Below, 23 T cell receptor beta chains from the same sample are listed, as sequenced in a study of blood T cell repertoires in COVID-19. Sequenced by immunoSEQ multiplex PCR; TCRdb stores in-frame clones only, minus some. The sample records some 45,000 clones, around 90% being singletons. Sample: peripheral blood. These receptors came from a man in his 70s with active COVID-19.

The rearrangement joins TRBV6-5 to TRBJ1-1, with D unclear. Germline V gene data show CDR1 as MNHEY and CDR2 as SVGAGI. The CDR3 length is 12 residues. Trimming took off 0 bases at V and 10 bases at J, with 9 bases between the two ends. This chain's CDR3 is CASSYSGSSAFF. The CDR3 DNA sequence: TGTGCCAGCAGTTACTCGGGCTCCTCAGCTTTCTTT.

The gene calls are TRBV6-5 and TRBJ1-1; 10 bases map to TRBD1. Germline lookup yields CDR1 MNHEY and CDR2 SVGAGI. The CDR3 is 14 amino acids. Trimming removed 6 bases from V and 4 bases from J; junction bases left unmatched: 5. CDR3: CASRYRDRGTEAFF. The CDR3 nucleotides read TGTGCCAGCAGGTACCGGGACAGGGGCACTGAAGCTTTCTTT.

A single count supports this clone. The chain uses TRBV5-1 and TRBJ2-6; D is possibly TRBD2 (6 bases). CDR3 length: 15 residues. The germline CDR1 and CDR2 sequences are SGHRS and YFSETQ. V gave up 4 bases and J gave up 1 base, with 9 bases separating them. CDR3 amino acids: CASSPDYSGANVLTF. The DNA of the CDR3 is TGCGCCAGCAGCCCGGACTATTCTGGGGCCAACGTCCTGACTTTC.

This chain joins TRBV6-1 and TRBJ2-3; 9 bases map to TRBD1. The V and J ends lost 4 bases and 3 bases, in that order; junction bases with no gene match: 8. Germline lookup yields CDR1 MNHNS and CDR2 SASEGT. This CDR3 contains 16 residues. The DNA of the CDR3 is TGTGCCAGCAGTGGACCGACAGGGGGTGTTACAGATACGCAGTATTTT. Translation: CASSGPTGGVTDTQYF.

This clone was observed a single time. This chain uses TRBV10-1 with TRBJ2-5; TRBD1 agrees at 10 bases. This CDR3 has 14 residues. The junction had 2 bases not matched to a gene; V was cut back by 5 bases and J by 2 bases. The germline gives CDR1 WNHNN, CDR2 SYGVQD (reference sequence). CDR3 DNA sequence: TGCGCCAGCAGTCCGGACAGGGGGCAAGAGACCCAGTACTTC. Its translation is CASSPDRGQETQYF.

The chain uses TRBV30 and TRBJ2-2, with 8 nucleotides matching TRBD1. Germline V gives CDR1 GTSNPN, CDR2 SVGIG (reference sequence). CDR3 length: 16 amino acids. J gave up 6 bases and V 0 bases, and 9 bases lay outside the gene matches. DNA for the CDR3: TGTGCCTGGAGTGTACTGTGGACAGGGTCCCCCGGGGAGCTGTTTTTT. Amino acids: CAWSVLWTGSPGELFF.

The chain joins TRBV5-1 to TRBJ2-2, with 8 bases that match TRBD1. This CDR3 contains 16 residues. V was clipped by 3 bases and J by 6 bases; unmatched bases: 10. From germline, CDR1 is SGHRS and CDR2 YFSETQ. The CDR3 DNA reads TGCGCCAGCAGCTCCACAGGGGGAAGTTTTGCCGGGGAGCTGTTTTTT. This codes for CASSSTGGSFAGELFF.

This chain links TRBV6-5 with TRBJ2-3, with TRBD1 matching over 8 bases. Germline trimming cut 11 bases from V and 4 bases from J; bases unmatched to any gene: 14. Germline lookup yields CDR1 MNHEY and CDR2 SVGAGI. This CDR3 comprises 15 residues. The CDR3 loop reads CASRTQGARADTQYF. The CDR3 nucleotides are TGTGCCTCGCGGACCCAGGGGGCCCGTGCAGATACGCAGTATTTT.

CDR3 DNA sequence: TGTGCCAGCTCCCTGGAGCGTAATGAAAAACTGTTTTTT. It codes for CASSLERNEKLFF. The chain uses TRBV18 and TRBJ1-4; D is ambiguous. The CDR3 is made up of 13 amino acids. V was shortened by 6 bases and J by 4 bases, with 9 bases between the two germline ends. The germline gives CDR1 KGHSH, CDR2 LQKENI. Drawing the rest from reference TRBV18 and TRBJ1-4, the complete variable domain is NAGVMQNPRHLVRRRGQEARLRCSPMKGHSHVYWYRQLPEEGLKFMVYLQKENIIDESGMPKERFSAEFPKEGPSILRIQQVVRGDSAAYFCASSLERNEKLFFGSGTQLSVL.

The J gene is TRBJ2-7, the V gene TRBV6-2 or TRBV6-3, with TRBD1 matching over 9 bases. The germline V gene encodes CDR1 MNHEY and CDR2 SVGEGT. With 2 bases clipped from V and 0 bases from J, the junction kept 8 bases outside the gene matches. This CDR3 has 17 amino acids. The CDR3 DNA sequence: TGTGCCAGCAGTTACCCAAACAGGGGGCCTAGCTCCTACGAGCAGTACTTC. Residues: CASSYPNRGPSSYEQYF.

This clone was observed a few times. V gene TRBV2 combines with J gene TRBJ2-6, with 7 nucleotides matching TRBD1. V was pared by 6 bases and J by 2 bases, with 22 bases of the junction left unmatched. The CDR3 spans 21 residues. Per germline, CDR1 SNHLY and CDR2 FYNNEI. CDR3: CASSGGQGQRNVGAGANVLTF. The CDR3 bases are TGTGCCAGCAGCGGAGGCCAGGGACAGAGGAACGTGGGCGCTGGGGCCAACGTCCTGACTTTC.

This CDR3 is CASSLGRAANEKLFF. In nucleotides, the CDR3 is TGCGCCAGCAGCTTAGGGAGGGCGGCTAATGAAAAACTGTTTTTT. The chain recombines TRBV5-1 with TRBJ1-4; no definite D call. CDR1 and CDR2 (germline): SGHRS, YFSETQ. Trimming cost V 2 bases and J 3 bases, with 11 bases left between them. The CDR3 runs 15 residues. Complete variable domain (other parts from reference TRBV5-1 and TRBJ1-4): KAGVTQTPRYLIKTRGQQVTLSCSPISGHRSVSWYQQTPGQGLQFLFEYFSETQRNKGNFPGRFSGRQFSNSRSEMNVSTLELGDSALYLCASSLGRAANEKLFFGSGTQLSVL.

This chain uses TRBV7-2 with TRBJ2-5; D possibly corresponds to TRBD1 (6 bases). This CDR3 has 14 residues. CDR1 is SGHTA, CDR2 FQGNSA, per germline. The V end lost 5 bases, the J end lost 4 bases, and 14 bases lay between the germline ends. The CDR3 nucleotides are TGTGCCAGCAGCAGATGGACAGATAGAGAGACCCAGTACTTC. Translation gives CASSRWTDRETQYF.

CDR3 sequence (DNA): TGTGCCAGCGGTACGGACACAGACCAAGAGACCCAGTACTTC. Translated: CASGTDTDQETQYF. This rearrangement joins TRBV28 to TRBJ2-5, with D possibly matching TRBD1 (5 bases). Germline-derived CDR1 and CDR2 are MDHEN and SYDVKM. The V gene lost 8 bases and the J gene lost 0 bases, with 13 bases spanning the gap. This CDR3 contains 14 residues.

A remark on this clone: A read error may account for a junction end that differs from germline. In DNA, the CDR3 is TGTGCGATCAAATTGTCGGGGGGAGGCACTGAAGCTTTCTTT. This encodes CAIKLSGGGTEAFF. V usage is TRBV10-3 and J usage is TRBJ1-1, with D tentatively TRBD1 (5 bases). In germline, CDR1 is ENHRY, CDR2 SYGVKD. The CDR3 contains 14 residues.

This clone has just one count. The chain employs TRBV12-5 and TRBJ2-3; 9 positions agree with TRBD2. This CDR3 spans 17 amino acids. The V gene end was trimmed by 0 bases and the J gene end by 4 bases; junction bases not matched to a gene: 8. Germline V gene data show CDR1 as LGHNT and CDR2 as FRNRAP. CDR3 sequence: CASGLVLGGGAPDTQYF. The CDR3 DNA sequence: TGTGCTAGTGGTTTGGTACTTGGCGGGGGGGCCCCAGATACGCAGTATTTT.

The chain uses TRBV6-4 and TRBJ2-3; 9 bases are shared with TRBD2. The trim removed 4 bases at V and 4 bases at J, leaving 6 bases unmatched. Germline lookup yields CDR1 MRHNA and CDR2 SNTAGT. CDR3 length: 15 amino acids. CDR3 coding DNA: TGTGCCAGCAGTGCTAAAGCGGGGGGATCAGATACGCAGTATTTT. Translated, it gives CASSAKAGGSDTQYF.

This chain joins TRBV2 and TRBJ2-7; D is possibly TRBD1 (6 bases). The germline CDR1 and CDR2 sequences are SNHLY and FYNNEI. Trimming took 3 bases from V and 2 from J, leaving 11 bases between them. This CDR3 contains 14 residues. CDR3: CASSDDRQPYEQYF. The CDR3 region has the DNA TGTGCCAGCAGTGACGACAGGCAGCCCTACGAGCAGTACTTC. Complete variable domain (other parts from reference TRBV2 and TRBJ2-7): EPEVTQTPSHQVTQMGQEVILRCVPISNHLYFYWYRQILGQKVEFLVSFYNNEISEKSEIFDDQFSVERPDGSNFTLKIRSTKLEDSAMYFCASSDDRQPYEQYFGPGTRLTVT.

CDR3 bases: TGTGCCAGCAGCCTGAGGGGGGGGCGGTCACCCCTCCACTTT. Translation: CASSLRGGRSPLHF. The V call is TRBV3-1 (or the pseudogene TRBV3-2), the J call TRBJ1-6; D might be TRBD1 (6 bases). CDR3 size: 14 residues. V was trimmed by 4 bases and J by 10 bases, leaving 14 bases between them. Germline V gene data show CDR1 as LGHDT and CDR2 as YNNKEL (reference sequence).

CDR3 amino acids: CSASFQGLEYF. The CDR3 bases are TGCAGTGCTAGTTTCCAGGGATTGGAGTACTTC. The rearrangement joins TRBV20-1 to TRBJ2-7; D is possibly TRBD1 (5 bases). Deletions cut 3 bases from V and 11 bases from J, with 14 bases between. The CDR3 loop spans 11 amino acids. The germline V gene has CDR1 DFQATT and CDR2 SNEGSKA (reference sequence).

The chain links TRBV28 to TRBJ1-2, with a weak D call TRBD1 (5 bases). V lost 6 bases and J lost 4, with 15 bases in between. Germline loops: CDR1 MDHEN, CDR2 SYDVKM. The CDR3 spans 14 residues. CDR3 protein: CASSAGGSGYGYTF. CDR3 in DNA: TGTGCCAGCAGCGCCGGGGGATCTGGCTATGGCTACACCTTC.

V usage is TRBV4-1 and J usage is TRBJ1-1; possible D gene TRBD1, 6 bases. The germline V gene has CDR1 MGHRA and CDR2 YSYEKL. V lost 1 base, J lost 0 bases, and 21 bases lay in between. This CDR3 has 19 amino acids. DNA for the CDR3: TGCGCCAGCAGCCAAGGAGGTGGAGTGCCAGGGGTCTTGAACACTGAAGCTTTCTTT. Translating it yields CASSQGGGVPGVLNTEAFF.

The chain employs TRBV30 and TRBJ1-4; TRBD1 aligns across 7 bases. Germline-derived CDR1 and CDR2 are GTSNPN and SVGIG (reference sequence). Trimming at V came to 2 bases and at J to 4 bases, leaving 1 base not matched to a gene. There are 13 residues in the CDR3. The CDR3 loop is CAWSRQGNEKLFF. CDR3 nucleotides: TGTGCCTGGAGTAGACAGGGTAATGAAAAACTGTTTTTT. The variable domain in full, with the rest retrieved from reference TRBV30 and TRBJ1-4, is SQTIHQWPATLVQPVGSPLSLECTVEGTSNPNLYWYRQAAGRGLQLLFYSVGIGQISSEVPQNLSASRPQDRQFILSSKKLLLSDSGFYLCAWSRQGNEKLFFGSGTQLSVL.